This TCR beta chain was identified in a study of OX40 agonist ivuxolimab in advanced cancers. Study results and limitations: With doses of 0.1 to 3.0 mg/kg, CD4+ and CD8+ blood T cells had undergone clonal expansion by week 6.

Produced via immunoSEQ multiplex PCR; TCRdb's table is partial and in-frame only. The table includes 70,000 to 100,000 clones, about 91% detected once. In the case of this clone: Its antigen is still unknown.

Sequences were derived from CD4+ or CD8+ T cells sorted from blood, sampled in a trial of the OX40 agonist ivuxolimab. The TCR sequence derives from an adult with an advanced solid tumor such as melanoma, head and neck, liver or kidney cancer.

CDR3 nucleotides: TGTGCCAGCAGCTTAGATCTGGGAGTGGGAGGAAACACCATATATTTT. It encodes CASSLDLGVGGNTIYF. The gene calls are TRBV11-2 and TRBJ1-3, with D unclear. From germline, CDR1 is SGHAT and CDR2 FQNNGV. Trimming shortened V by 0 bases and J by 4 bases, and 13 bases separated the two germline ends. The CDR3 runs to 16 residues.